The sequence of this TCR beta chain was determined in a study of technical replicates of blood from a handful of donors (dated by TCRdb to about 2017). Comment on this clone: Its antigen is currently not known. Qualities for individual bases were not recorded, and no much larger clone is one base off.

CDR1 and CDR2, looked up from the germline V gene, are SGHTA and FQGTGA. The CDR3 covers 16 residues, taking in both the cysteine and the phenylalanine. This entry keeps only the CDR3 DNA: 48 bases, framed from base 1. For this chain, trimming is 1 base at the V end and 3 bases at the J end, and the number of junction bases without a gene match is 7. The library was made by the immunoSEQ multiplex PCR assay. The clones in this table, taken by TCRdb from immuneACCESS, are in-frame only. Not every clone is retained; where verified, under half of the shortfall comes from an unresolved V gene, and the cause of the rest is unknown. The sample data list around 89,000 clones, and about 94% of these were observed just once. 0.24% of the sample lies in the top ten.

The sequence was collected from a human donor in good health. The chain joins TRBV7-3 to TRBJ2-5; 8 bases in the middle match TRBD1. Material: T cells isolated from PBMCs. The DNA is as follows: TGTGCCAGCAGCTTAATGGGCACAGGGGGAAAAGAGACCCAGTACTTC. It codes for CASSLMGTGGKETQYF.